The present T cell receptor (beta chain) was sequenced within a study of cytomegalovirus exposure and HLA in healthy donors. Study context: Within an early data release were approximately 85 million unique TCRs drawn from HLA-typed donors.

CDR3 length equals 16 residues. J was trimmed by 7 bases and V by 3 bases; bases with no gene match: 12. Germline lookup yields CDR1 KGHSH and CDR2 LQKENI. PCR primers comprised 60 Vbeta and 13 Jbeta primers. Measured with immunoSEQ multiplex PCR; TCRdb has only the in-frame clones, and not every one. In the table there are 64,000 or so clones, around 70% of which are singletons. What was sequenced was PBMCs. The sequence came from a woman aged 45-59 years in good health and CMV-seropositive. The rearrangement links TRBV18 to TRBJ1-2, with 9 bases fitting TRBD1. The DNA of the CDR3 is TGTGCCAGCTCACCGTTCCCGGGACAGGGTCTATCTGGCTACACCTTC. It is translated as CASSPFPGQGLSGYTF.